Below, 7 T cell receptor beta chains from the same sample are listed, as sequenced in a study of blood T cell repertoires in COVID-19. TCRdb's table, derived via immunoSEQ multiplex PCR, lists solely in-frame clones and lacks some. The sample comprises some 110,000 clones, around 80% of which are singletons, and about 6.6% rests with the top ten. Sequenced: peripheral blood. These receptors all come from a man aged 65-85 years with acute or convalescent COVID-19.

A note on this clone: A junction end diverges from the germline sequence, so it may reflect a read error. The CDR3 DNA reads TGCGCCAGCAGCTTAGGAGGGAACGCTGAAGCTTTCTTT. This sequence encodes CASSLGGNAEAFF. The chain uses TRBV5-1 and TRBJ1-1; no reliable D call. The germline V gene encodes CDR1 SGHRS and CDR2 YFSETQ. This CDR3 is 13 amino acids long.

V and J are TRBV7-8 and TRBJ2-6; 9 bases match TRBD1. Unmatched junction bases numbered 5, after V lost 5 bases and J lost 0 bases. This CDR3 spans 17 amino acids. CDR1 SGHVS and CDR2 FQNEAQ come from the germline V gene. In DNA, the CDR3 is TGTGCCAGCAGCGGGACAGGGATAGACTCTGGGGCCAACGTCCTGACTTTC. Translating it yields CASSGTGIDSGANVLTF.

V is TRBV30 and J is TRBJ2-1, with D possibly TRBD2 on 5 matching bases. This CDR3 has 14 residues. The ends were cut back, 2 bases at V and 7 bases at J, with 15 bases in the middle. Germline lookup yields CDR1 GTSNPN and CDR2 SVGIG (reference sequence). CDR3 residues: CAWSKGGPGNEQFF. As DNA, the CDR3 is TGTGCCTGGAGTAAGGGTGGCCCGGGGAATGAGCAGTTCTTC.

On this clone itself: The sample has other DNA sequences that encode this CDR3 too. The chain joins TRBV28 to TRBJ2-7; 13 bases match TRBD2. The CDR3 spans 15 residues. Looked up from germline, CDR1 is MDHEN and CDR2 is SYDVKM. Losses at the gene ends were 5 bases for V and 2 bases for J; bases not matched to a gene: 3. CDR3 in DNA: TGTGCCAGCAGTCCCGGGACTAGCGGGACCTACGAGCAGTACTTC. Encoded protein: CASSPGTSGTYEQYF.

The gene calls are TRBV9 and TRBJ1-1, with D uncertain. V dropped 0 bases and J dropped 4 bases, with 10 bases sitting between them. The germline gives CDR1 SGDLS, CDR2 YYNGEE. This CDR3 is 14 amino acids long. In DNA form, the CDR3 reads TGTGCCAGCAGCGTAGATGGCAGACTCACTGAAGCTTTCTTT. Translation gives CASSVDGRLTEAFF.

V gene TRBV4-2 combines with J gene TRBJ2-2; the D is unclear. Looked up from germline, CDR1 is LGHNA and CDR2 is YNFKEQ. V was clipped by 4 bases and J by 3 bases, with 12 bases between them. There are 15 residues in the CDR3. The CDR3 sequence is CASSRSIRDTGELFF. DNA for the CDR3: TGTGCCAGCAGCCGGAGTATACGTGACACCGGGGAGCTGTTTTTT.

In its sample, this clone was seen once. The J gene is TRBJ2-6, the V gene TRBV2, with 8 bases identical to TRBD1. The CDR3 spans 18 residues. The V gene's germline CDR1 is SNHLY and CDR2 FYNNEI. Losses at the gene ends were 11 bases for V and 0 bases for J; bases not matched to a gene: 15. Written as DNA, the CDR3 is TGTGCCGCCGATCCAGGACAGGGTCGATCCTCTGGGGCCAACGTCCTGACTTTC. Its protein product is CAADPGQGRSSGANVLTF.